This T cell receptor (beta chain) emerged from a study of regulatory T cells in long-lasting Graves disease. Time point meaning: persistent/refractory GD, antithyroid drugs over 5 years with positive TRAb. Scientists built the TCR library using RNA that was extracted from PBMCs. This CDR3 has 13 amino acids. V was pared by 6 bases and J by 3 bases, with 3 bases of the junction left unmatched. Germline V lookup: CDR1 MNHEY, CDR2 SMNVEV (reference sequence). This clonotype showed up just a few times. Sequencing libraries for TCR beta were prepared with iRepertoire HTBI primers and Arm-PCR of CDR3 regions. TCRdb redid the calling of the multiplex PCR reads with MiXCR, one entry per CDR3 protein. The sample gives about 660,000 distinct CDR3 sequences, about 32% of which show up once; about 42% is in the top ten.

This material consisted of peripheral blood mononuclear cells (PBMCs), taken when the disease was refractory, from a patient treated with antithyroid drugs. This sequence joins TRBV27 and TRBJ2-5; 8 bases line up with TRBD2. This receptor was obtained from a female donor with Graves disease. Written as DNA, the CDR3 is TGTGCCAGCAGCGGACTAGCAGAAGAGACCCAGTACTTC. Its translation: CASSGLAEETQYF.